A selection of T cell receptor beta chains follows, all from one sample in a study of cytomegalovirus exposure and HLA in healthy donors. Clones were read by immunoSEQ multiplex PCR, and TCRdb kept only the in-frame ones, dropping some. The sample includes 160,000 or so clones, about 85% of them seen just once. The sequencing sample was made of PBMCs. The receptors here all came from a woman aged 18-29 years in good health and CMV-seronegative. CDR3s include the opening cysteine and the closing phenylalanine or tryptophan. The order of the fields is clone size, J gene, V gene, D gene, CDR3 protein, CDR3 DNA. The D gene is left open where the match is weak. A row's size may be missing; if present it is once, few, many or a size class.

-,TRBJ2-7,TRBV30,-,CAWNRLSSYEQYF,TGTGCCTGGAATCGGTTGAGCTCCTACGAGCAGTACTTC
-,TRBJ1-5,TRBV6-5,TRBD1,CASSYGQGNQPQHF,TGTGCCAGCAGTTACGGACAGGGCAATCAGCCCCAGCACTTT
-,TRBJ2-3,TRBV27,TRBD2,CASSLLRRKASGGVSTDTQYF,TGTGCCAGCAGTTTATTGAGGCGTAAGGCTAGCGGGGGGGTGAGCACAGATACGCAGTATTTT
few,TRBJ2-2,TRBV21-1,-,CASPWVTAGQGGTGELFF,TGTGCCAGCCCTTGGGTCACCGCTGGACAGGGAGGCACCGGGGAGCTGTTTTTT
-,TRBJ2-5,TRBV4-2,-,CASSQPLGGGPVEKTQYF,TGTGCCAGCAGCCAACCCTTAGGGGGGGGCCCGGTCGAAAAGACCCAGTACTTC
-,TRBJ2-3,TRBV5-4,TRBD1,CASSFKGAADTQYF,TGTGCCAGCAGCTTTAAGGGGGCGGCAGATACGCAGTATTTT
-,TRBJ1-5,TRBV28,-,CASSFRGRPQHF,TGTGCCAGCAGTTTCCGAGGAAGGCCCCAGCATTTT
-,TRBJ1-3,TRBV2,-,CASSNSASGNTIYF,TGTGCCAGCAGTAACAGTGCCTCTGGAAACACCATATATTTT
-,TRBJ2-1,TRBV10-1,TRBD1,CASTRGHLGQDEQFF,TGCGCCAGCACCAGAGGACACCTGGGACAGGATGAGCAGTTCTTC
-,TRBJ1-5,TRBV5-4,-,CASSRWEGDQPQHF,TGTGCCAGCAGCCGGTGGGAGGGGGATCAGCCCCAGCATTTT
-,TRBJ2-6,TRBV5-4,-,CASSLGGDSGANVLTF,TGTGCCAGCAGCTTGGGCGGGGACTCTGGGGCCAACGTCCTGACTTTC
-,TRBJ1-2,TRBV6-1,-,CASRGINYGYTF,TGTGCCAGCCGCGGGATTAACTATGGCTACACCTTC
-,TRBJ2-7,TRBV14,TRBD1,CASSLPGQQSYEQYF,TGTGCCAGCAGTTTGCCGGGACAGCAATCCTACGAGCAGTACTTC
-,TRBJ2-1,TRBV14,TRBD1,CASSQDIGQGWEQFF,TGTGCCAGCAGCCAAGATATTGGACAGGGATGGGAGCAGTTCTTC
-,TRBJ1-4,TRBV28,TRBD1,CASRRDWTGLAGEKLFF,TGTGCCAGCAGGAGGGACTGGACAGGACTGGCGGGTGAAAAACTGTTTTTT
-,TRBJ1-2,TRBV7-2,TRBD1,CASSPYQGEVNGYTF,TGTGCCAGCAGCCCTTATCAGGGGGAGGTCAATGGCTACACCTTC
-,TRBJ2-3,TRBV7-5,-,CATGQGTDTQYF,TGTGCCACCGGACAGGGCACAGATACGCAGTATTTT
once,TRBJ2-2,TRBV5-5,-,CASSLGAAPATGELFF,TGTGCCAGCAGCTTGGGGGCAGCCCCGGCCACCGGGGAGCTGTTTTTT
-,TRBJ2-5,TRBV7-9,TRBD1,CASSSRGLVLETQYF,TGTGCCAGCAGCTCGAGGGGGCTGGTGCTAGAGACCCAGTACTTC
-,TRBJ1-2,TRBV5-1,TRBD1,CASSLDRGSGGYTF,TGCGCCAGCAGCTTGGACAGGGGGAGTGGTGGCTACACCTTC
-,TRBJ2-5,TRBV6-7,TRBD2,CASTPSGCETQYF,TGTGCCAGCACCCCTAGCGGTTGTGAGACCCAGTACTTC
-,TRBJ2-7,TRBV14,-,CASSPGGEQYF,TGTGCCAGCAGCCCTGGAGGCGAGCAGTACTTC
-,TRBJ1-3,TRBV9,-,CASSVSVLSGNTIYF,TGTGCCAGCAGCGTATCGGTCCTCTCTGGAAACACCATATATTTT
-,TRBJ2-7,TRBV5-4,TRBD2,CASSLAPSGFPYEQYF,TGTGCCAGCAGCTTGGCTCCTAGCGGGTTCCCCTACGAGCAGTACTTC
-,TRBJ2-3,TRBV11-3,TRBD1,CASSLGDREQYTQYF,TGTGCCAGCAGCTTAGGCGACAGGGAGCAATATACGCAGTATTTT
-,TRBJ2-7,TRBV28,-,CASSGHYEQYF,TGTGCCAGCAGTGGACACTACGAGCAGTACTTC
-,TRBJ2-1,TRBV10-3,-,CAISGQAGHSYNEQFF,TGTGCCATCAGTGGGCAAGCGGGACACTCCTACAATGAGCAGTTCTTC